The clone carrying this TCR beta chain was counted only a few times. These data belong to a study of T-cell memory formation after mild COVID-19. Turning to the study itself: TCR clusters largely stayed donor specific.

Employing constant-segment primers, 5'RACE generated TCR alpha and TCR beta cDNA libraries bearing sample barcodes and UMIs. Each CDR3 protein gets one entry after TCRdb re-called the 5' RACE reads with MiXCR. Among approximately 150,000 distinct CDR3 sequences, more than 12% were seen once, and the ten largest hold over 12%. CDR3 length equals 15 residues. Germline loops: CDR1 MNHEY, CDR2 SVGAGI. V gave up 6 bases and J gave up 0 bases, with 15 bases separating them. The clonotype originates from an adult woman who had mild COVID-19 (a few samples of this study predate the infection). Cell type and time point are not known. The gene calls are TRBV6-5 and TRBJ2-7; D is perhaps TRBD1 (6 bases). The source material was PBMCs or a T cell subset sorted from them (not recorded which). The CDR3 region has the DNA TGTGCCAGCAGCAAGCCCAGGGGCAGCTCCTACGAGCAGTACTTC. It codes for CASSKPRGSSYEQYF.